This entry is about one T cell receptor beta chain. The antigen remains unidentified. The entry originates in a study of OX40 agonist ivuxolimab in advanced cancers. Study conclusions and caveats: The study found among the lowest clonal expansion in partial responders at 0.1-3.0 mg/kg.

The protocol was immunoSEQ multiplex PCR, while the TCRdb copy is restricted to in-frame clones and leaves out a portion. This repertoire shows about 59,000 clones, more than 70% found once; its top ten account for around 5.2%. This CDR3 comprises 15 residues. CDR1 is SGDLS and CDR2 is YYNGEE in the germline V gene. V shed 4 bases and J shed 0 bases, with 14 bases lying between them. The receptor comes from an adult with an advanced solid tumor such as melanoma, head and neck, liver or kidney cancer. The V gene is TRBV9, the J gene TRBJ2-7; D might be TRBD2 (5 bases). The sequencing here drew on CD4+ or CD8+ T cells sorted from blood, taken in a trial of the OX40 agonist ivuxolimab. CDR3 bases: TGTGCCAGCAGCCCCCAGGAGGCGGCCTCCTACGAGCAGTACTTC. Its translation is CASSPQEAASYEQYF. The full variable domain, completed using reference TRBV9 and TRBJ2-7, is DSGVTQTPKHLITATGQRVTLRCSPRSGDLSVYWYQQSLDQGLQFLIQYYNGEERAKGNILERFSAQQFPDLHSELNLSSLELGDSALYFCASSPQEAASYEQYFGPGTRLTVT.